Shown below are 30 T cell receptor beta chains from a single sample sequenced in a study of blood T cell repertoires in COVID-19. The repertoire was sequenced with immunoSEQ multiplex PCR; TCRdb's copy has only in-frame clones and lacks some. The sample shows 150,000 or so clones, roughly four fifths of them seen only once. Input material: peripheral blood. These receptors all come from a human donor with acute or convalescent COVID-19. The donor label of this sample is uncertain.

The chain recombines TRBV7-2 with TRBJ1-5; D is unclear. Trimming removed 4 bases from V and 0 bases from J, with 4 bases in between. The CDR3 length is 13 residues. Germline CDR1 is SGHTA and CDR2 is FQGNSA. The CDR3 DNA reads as TGTGCCAGCAGCTCCTATAGCAATCAGCCCCAGCATTTT. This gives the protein CASSSYSNQPQHF.

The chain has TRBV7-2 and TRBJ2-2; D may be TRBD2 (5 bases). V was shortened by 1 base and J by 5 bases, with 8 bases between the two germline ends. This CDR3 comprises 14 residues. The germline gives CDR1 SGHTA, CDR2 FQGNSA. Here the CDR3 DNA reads TGTGCCAGCAGCTTAGACGGGGATACCGGGGAGCTGTTTTTT. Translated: CASSLDGDTGELFF.

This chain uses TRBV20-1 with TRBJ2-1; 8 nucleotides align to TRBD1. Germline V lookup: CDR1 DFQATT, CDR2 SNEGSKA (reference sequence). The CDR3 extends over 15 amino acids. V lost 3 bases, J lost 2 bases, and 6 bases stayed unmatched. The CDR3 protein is CSASTGTGAYNEQFF. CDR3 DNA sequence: TGCAGTGCTAGTACCGGGACAGGAGCCTACAATGAGCAGTTCTTC.

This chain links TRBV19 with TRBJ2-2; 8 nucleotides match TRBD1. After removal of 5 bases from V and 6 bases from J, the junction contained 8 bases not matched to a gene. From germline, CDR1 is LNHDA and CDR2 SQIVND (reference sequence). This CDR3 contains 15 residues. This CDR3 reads CASSPRTGIAGELFF. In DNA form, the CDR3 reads TGTGCCAGTAGTCCGAGGACAGGGATCGCCGGGGAGCTGTTTTTT.

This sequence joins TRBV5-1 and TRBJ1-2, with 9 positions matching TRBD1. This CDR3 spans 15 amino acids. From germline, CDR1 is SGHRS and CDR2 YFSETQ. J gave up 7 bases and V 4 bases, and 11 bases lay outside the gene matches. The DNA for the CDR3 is TGCGCCAGCAGCCCTTCCCGGGACAGGGCCCGTGGCTACACCTTC. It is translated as CASSPSRDRARGYTF. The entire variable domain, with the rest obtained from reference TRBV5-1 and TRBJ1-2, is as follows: KAGVTQTPRYLIKTRGQQVTLSCSPISGHRSVSWYQQTPGQGLQFLFEYFSETQRNKGNFPGRFSGRQFSNSRSEMNVSTLELGDSALYLCASSPSRDRARGYTFGSGTRLTVV.

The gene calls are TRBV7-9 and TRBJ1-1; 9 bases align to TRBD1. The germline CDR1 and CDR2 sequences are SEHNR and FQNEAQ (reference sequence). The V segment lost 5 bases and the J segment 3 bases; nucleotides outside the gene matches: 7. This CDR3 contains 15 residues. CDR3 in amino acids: CASSPGQGGDTEAFF. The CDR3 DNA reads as TGTGCCAGCAGCCCGGGACAGGGAGGGGACACTGAAGCTTTCTTT.

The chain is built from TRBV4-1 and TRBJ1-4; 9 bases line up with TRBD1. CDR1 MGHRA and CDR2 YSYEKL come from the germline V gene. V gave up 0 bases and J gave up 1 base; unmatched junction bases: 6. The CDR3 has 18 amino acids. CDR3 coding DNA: TGCGCCAGCAGCCAAGAACGGGACAGGGACGAAACTAATGAAAAACTGTTTTTT. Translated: CASSQERDRDETNEKLFF.

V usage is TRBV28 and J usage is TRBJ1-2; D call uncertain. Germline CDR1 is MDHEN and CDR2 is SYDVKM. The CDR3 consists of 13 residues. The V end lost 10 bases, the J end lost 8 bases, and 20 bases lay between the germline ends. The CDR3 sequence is CATTKARAGGYTF. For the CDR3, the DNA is TGTGCCACCACCAAGGCGAGGGCGGGCGGCTACACCTTC.

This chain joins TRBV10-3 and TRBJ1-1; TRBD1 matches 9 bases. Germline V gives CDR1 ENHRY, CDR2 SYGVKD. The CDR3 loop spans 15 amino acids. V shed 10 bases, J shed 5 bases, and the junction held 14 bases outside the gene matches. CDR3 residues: CATQGQGGARTEAFF. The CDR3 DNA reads TGTGCCACCCAGGGACAGGGAGGGGCGAGGACTGAAGCTTTCTTT.

CDR3 DNA sequence: TGTGCCTGGAACGCCGGGACAGGGGGCCATCAGCCCCAGCATTTT. This translates into CAWNAGTGGHQPQHF. The chain has TRBV30 and TRBJ1-5; 12 bases agree with TRBD1. The CDR3 runs to 15 residues. Germline lookup yields CDR1 GTSNPN and CDR2 SVGIG (reference sequence). J lost 5 bases, V lost 4 bases, and 6 bases had no gene match.

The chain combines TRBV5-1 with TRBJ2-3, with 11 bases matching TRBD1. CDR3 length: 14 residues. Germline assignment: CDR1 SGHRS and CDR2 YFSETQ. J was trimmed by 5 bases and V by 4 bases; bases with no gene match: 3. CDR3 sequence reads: CASSPGTGGDTQYF. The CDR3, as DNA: TGCGCCAGCAGCCCGGGGACAGGGGGAGATACGCAGTATTTT. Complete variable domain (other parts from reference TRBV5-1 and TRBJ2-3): KAGVTQTPRYLIKTRGQQVTLSCSPISGHRSVSWYQQTPGQGLQFLFEYFSETQRNKGNFPGRFSGRQFSNSRSEMNVSTLELGDSALYLCASSPGTGGDTQYFGPGTRLTVL.

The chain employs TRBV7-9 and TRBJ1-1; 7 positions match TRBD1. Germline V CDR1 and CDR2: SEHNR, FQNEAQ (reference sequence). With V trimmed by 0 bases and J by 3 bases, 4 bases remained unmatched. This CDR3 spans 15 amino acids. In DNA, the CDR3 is TGTGCCAGCAGCTTAGCCGGGACAGTTCACACTGAAGCTTTCTTT. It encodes CASSLAGTVHTEAFF.

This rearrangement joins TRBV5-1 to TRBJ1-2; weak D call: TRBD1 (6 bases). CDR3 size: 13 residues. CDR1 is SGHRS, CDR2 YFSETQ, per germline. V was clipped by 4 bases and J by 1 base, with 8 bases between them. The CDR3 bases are TGCGCCAGCAGCGTGGACAGTAACTATGGCTACACCTTC. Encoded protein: CASSVDSNYGYTF. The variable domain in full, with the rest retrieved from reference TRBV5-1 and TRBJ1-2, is KAGVTQTPRYLIKTRGQQVTLSCSPISGHRSVSWYQQTPGQGLQFLFEYFSETQRNKGNFPGRFSGRQFSNSRSEMNVSTLELGDSALYLCASSVDSNYGYTFGSGTRLTVV.

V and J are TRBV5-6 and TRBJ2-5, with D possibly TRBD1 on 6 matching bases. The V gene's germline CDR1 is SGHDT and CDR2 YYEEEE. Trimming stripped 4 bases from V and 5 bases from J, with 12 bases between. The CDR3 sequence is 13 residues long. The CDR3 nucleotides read TGTGCCAGCAGCCTGGTCCAGGGGGAGACCCAGTACTTC. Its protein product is CASSLVQGETQYF.

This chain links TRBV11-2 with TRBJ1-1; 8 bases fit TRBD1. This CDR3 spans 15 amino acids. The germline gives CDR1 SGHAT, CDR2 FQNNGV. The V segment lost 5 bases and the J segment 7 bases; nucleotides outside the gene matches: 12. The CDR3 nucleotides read TGTGCCAGCAGCCTGACCTTGACAGGGGAGGGTGAAGCTTTCTTT. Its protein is CASSLTLTGEGEAFF. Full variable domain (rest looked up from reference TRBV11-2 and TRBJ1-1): EAGVAQSPRYKIIEKRQSVAFWCNPISGHATLYWYQQILGQGPKLLIQFQNNGVVDDSQLPKDRFSAERLKGVDSTLKIQPAKLEDSAVYLCASSLTLTGEGEAFFGQGTRLTVV.

The CDR3: CASSRDTNTGELFF. The CDR3 DNA reads TGTGCCAGCAGCCGGGACACCAACACCGGGGAGCTGTTTTTT. The chain uses TRBV7-9 and TRBJ2-2; D is perhaps TRBD1 (6 bases). V was shortened by 5 bases and J by 2 bases, with 9 bases between the two germline ends. CDR3 length: 14 amino acids. Germline V gene lookup returns CDR1 SEHNR and CDR2 FQNEAQ (reference sequence). Variable domain in full (rest from reference TRBV7-9 and TRBJ2-2): DTGVSQNPRHKITKRGQNVTFRCDPISEHNRLYWYRQTLGQGPEFLTYFQNEAQLEKSRLLSDRFSAERPKGSFSTLEIQRTEQGDSAMYLCASSRDTNTGELFFGEGSRLTVL.

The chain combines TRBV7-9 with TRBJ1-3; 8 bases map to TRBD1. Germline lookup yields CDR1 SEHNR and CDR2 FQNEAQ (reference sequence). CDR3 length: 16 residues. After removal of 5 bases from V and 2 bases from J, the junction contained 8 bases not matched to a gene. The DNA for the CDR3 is TGTGCCAGCAGCCCACACACAGGGGGAACTGGAAACACCATATATTTT. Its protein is CASSPHTGGTGNTIYF.

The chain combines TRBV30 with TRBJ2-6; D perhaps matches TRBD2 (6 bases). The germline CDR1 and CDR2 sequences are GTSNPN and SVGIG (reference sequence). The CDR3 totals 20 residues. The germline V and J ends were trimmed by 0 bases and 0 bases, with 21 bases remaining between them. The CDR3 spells CAWSVGAGRGFSSGANVLTF. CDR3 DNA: TGTGCCTGGAGTGTAGGGGCGGGGAGAGGATTCAGCTCTGGGGCCAACGTCCTGACTTTC.

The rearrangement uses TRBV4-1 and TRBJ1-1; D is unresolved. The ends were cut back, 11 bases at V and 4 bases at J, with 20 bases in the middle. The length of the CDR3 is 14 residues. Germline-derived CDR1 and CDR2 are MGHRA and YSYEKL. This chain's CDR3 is CASTWASGSTEAFF. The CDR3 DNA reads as TGCGCCTCTACTTGGGCGTCGGGGAGCACTGAAGCTTTCTTT.

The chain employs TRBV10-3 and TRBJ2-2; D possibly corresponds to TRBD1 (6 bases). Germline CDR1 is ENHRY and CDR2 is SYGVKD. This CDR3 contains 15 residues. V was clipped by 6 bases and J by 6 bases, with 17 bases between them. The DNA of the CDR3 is TGTGCCATCAGCACTCCACAGGGCCCGGCCGGGGAGCTGTTTTTT. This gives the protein CAISTPQGPAGELFF.

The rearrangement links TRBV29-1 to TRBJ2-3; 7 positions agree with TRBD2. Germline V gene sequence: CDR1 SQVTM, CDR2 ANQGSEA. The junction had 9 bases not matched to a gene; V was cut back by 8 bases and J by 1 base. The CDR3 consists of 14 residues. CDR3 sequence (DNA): TGCAGCTCCCTCACTAGCGTGGGCACAGATACGCAGTATTTT. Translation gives CSSLTSVGTDTQYF.

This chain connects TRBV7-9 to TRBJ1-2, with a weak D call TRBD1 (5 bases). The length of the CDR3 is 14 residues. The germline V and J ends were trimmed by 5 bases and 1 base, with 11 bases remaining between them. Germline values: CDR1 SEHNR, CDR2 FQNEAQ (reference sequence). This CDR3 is CASSKTGGNYGYTF. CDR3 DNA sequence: TGTGCCAGCAGCAAGACCGGGGGTAACTATGGCTACACCTTC.

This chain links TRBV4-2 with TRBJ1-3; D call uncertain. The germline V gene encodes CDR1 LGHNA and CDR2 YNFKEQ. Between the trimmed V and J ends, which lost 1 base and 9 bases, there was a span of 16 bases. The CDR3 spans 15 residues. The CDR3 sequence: CASSQAGGIEGTIYF. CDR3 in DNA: TGTGCCAGCAGCCAAGCAGGCGGGATTGAAGGCACCATATATTTT.

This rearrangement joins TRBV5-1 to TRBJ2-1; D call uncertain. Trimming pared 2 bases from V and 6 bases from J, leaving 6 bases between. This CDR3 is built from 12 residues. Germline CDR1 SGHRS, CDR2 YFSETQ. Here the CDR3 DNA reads TGCGCCAGCAGCTTTCCTAGCAATGAGCAGTTCTTC. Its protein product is CASSFPSNEQFF.

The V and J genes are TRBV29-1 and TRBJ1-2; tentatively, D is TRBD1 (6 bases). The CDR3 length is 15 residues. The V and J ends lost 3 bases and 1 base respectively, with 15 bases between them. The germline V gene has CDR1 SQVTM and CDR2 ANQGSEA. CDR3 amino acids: CSVERGARGNYGYTF. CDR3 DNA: TGCAGCGTTGAGCGGGGGGCGCGGGGTAACTATGGCTACACCTTC.

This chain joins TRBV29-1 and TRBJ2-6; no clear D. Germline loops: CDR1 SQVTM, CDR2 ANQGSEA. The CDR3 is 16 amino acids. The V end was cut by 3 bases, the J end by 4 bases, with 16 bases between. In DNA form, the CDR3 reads TGCAGCGTTGAGACCCCTAGAACTGAGGGGGCCAACGTCCTGACTTTC. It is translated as CSVETPRTEGANVLTF.

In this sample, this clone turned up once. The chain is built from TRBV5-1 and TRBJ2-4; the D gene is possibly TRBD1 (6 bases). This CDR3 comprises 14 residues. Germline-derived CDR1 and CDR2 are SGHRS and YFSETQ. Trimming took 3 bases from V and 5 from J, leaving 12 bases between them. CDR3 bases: TGCGCCAGCAGCTCTACAGGGTACGAAAACATTCAGTACTTC. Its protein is CASSSTGYENIQYF.

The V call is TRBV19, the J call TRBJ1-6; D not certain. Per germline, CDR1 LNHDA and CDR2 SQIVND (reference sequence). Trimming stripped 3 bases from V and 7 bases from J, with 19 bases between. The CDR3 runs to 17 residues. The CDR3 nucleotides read TGTGCCAGTAGTATTCTTCAGCCGTCGAGCGGGAATTCACCCCTCCACTTT. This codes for CASSILQPSSGNSPLHF. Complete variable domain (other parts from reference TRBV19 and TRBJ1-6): DGGITQSPKYLFRKEGQNVTLSCEQNLNHDAMYWYRQDPGQGLRLIYYSQIVNDFQKGDIAEGYSVSREKKESFPLTVTSAQKNPTAFYLCASSILQPSSGNSPLHFGNGTRLTVT.

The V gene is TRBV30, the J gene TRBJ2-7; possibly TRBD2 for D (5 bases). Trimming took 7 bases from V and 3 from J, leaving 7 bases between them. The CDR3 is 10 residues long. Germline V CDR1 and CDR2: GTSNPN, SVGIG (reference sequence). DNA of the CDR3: TGTGCCTACGGGGACTACGAGCAGTACTTC. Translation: CAYGDYEQYF.

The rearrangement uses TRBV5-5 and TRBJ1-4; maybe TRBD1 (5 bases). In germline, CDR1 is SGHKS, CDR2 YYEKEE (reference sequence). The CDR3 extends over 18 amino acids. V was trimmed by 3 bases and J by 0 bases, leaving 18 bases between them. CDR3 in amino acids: CASSSGLLRRATNEKLFF. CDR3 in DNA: TGTGCCAGCAGCTCGGGACTTCTTAGGAGGGCAACTAATGAAAAACTGTTTTTT.